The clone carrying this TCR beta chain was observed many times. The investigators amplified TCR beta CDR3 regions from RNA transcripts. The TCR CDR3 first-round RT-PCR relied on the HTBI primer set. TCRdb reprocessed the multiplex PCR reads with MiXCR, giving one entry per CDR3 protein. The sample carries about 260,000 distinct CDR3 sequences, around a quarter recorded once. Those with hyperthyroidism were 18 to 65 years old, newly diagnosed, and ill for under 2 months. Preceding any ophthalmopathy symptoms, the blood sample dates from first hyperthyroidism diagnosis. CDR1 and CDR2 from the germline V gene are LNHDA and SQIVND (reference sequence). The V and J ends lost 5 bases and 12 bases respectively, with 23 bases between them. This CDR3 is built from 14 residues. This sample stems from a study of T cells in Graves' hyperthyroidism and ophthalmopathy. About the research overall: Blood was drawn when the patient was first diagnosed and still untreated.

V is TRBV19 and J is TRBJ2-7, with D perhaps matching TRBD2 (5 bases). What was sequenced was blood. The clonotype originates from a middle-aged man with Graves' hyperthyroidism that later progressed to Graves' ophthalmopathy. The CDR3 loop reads CASSPYGRAGLRYF. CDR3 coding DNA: TGTGCCAGTAGTCCGTATGGGCGGGCCGGGCTGCGGTACTTC.